This TCR beta chain was sequenced for a study of tissue T cells after allogeneic stem cell transplantation. Study overall: Graft-versus-host disease patients received grafts, several unmodified and three CD34-selected to deplete T cells. Study results and limitations: Only a limited share of tissue TCRs appeared in blood or spleen. Sampling depth was limited, and the cohort was small and clinically varied. Across patients, clones rarely overlapped, yet motif clusters were shared tissue-specifically.

Only in-frame clones appear in the TCRdb table, and some are missing; sequencing was by immunoSEQ multiplex PCR. Seen here are under 950 clones, under 50% observed once, and the top ten hold more than 45%. Adult allogeneic hematopoietic cell transplant recipients with steroid-refractory graft-versus-host disease were prospectively enrolled for research autopsy. Concerning this clone itself: Its antigen is unknown.

The material was kidney tissue, obtained at autopsy. This TCR was sampled from a female patient aged 40-69 years with steroid-refractory graft-versus-host disease after an allogeneic stem cell transplant. Some T cells may have come from the graft donor.

As DNA, the CDR3 is TGTGCCAGCAGCTACTGGACAGACCAAGAGACCCAGTACTTC. It encodes CASSYWTDQETQYF. The chain couples TRBV13 to TRBJ2-5; maybe TRBD1 (6 bases). There are 14 residues in the CDR3. Trimming shortened V by 4 bases and J by 0 bases, and 9 bases separated the two germline ends. Germline CDR1 is PRHDT and CDR2 is FYEKMQ (reference sequence).